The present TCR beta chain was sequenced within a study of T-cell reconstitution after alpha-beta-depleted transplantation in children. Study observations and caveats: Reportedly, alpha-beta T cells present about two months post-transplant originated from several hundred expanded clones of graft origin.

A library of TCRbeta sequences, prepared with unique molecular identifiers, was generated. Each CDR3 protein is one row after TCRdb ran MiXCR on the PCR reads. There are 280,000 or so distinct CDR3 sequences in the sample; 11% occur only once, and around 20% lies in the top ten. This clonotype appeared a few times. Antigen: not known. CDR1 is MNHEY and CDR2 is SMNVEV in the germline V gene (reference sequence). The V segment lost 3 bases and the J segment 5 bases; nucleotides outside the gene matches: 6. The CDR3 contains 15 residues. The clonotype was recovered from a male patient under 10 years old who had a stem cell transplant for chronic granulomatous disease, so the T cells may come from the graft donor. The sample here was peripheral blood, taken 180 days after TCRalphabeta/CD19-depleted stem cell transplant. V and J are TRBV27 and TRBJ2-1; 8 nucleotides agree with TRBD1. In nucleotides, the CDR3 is TGTGCCAGCAGTTTCTTGACAGGGGCTGACAATGAGCAGTTCTTC. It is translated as CASSFLTGADNEQFF.